The entry below describes one T cell receptor beta chain. No antigen is known for it. Per the germline V gene, CDR1 is SGHNT and CDR2 is YYREEE (reference sequence). This CDR3 region has 18 residues. After removal of 0 bases from V and 5 bases from J, the junction contained 8 bases not matched to a gene. PCR employed 60 Vbeta and 13 Jbeta primers. Only in-frame clones appear in the TCRdb table, and some are missing; sequencing was by immunoSEQ multiplex PCR. The repertoire holds some 180,000 clones, with around 84% as singletons. This sample is part of a study of cytomegalovirus exposure and HLA in healthy donors. The overall study: Within the Caucasian-associated ancestry cluster were under 85% of the 300 to 450 genotyped donors.

Study results and caveats: V- and J-gene trimming of TCR beta was linked (in a later analysis) to a missense DCLRE1C variant.

The specimen was PBMCs. This receptor was obtained from a woman aged 18-29 years in good health and CMV-seronegative. The chain couples TRBV5-4 to TRBJ2-2; 12 bases align to TRBD2. For the CDR3, the DNA is TGTGCCAGCAGCTTGGGGTCTAGCGGGAGGGCCGGAACCGGGGAGCTGTTTTTT. It is translated as CASSLGSSGRAGTGELFF. The full variable domain, with the rest looked up from reference TRBV5-4 and TRBJ2-2, is ETGVTQSPTHLIKTRGQQVTLRCSSQSGHNTVSWYQQALGQGPQFIFQYYREEENGRGNFPPRFSGLQFPNYSSELNVNALELDDSALYLCASSLGSSGRAGTGELFFGEGSRLTVL.